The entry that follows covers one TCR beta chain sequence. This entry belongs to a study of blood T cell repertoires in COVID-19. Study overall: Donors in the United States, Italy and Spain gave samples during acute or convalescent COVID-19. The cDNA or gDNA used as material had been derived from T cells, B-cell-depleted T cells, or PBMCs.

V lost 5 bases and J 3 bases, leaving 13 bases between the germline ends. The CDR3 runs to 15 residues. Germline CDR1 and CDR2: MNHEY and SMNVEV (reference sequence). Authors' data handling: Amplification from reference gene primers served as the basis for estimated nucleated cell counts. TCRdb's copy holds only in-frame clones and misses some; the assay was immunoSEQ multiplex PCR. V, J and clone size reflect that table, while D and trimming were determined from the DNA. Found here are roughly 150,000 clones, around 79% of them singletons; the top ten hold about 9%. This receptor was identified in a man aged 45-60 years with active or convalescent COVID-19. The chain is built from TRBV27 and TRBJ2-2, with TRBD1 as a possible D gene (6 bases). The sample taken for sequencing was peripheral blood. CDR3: CASSTRAGDTGELFF. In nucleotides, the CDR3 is TGTGCCAGCAGTACACGGGCAGGGGACACCGGGGAGCTGTTTTTT.